The 30 T cell receptor beta chains below all came from one sample that was sequenced in a study of cytomegalovirus exposure and HLA in healthy donors. Assay used: immunoSEQ multiplex PCR; TCRdb lists only in-frame clones, some missing. The table has about 82,000 clones, 90% to 95% seen once. Sequencing input: PBMCs. The receptors stem from a woman between 18 and 29 years old in good health and CMV-seronegative.

The chain links TRBV18 to TRBJ1-1; D uncertain. Trimming pared 3 bases from V and 4 bases from J, leaving 3 bases between. The CDR3 is made up of 11 amino acids. The V gene's germline CDR1 is KGHSH and CDR2 LQKENI. The CDR3 coding sequence is TGTGCCAGCTCACCGAGCACTGAAGCTTTCTTT. It encodes CASSPSTEAFF.

This chain uses TRBV6-5 with TRBJ2-7; 10 positions agree with TRBD2. V lost 6 bases, J lost 6 bases, and 5 bases stayed unmatched. Germline CDR1 and CDR2: MNHEY and SVGAGI. The CDR3 runs 13 residues. The CDR3 nucleotides read TGTGCCAGCAGAACTAGCGGGAAAGGCGAGCAGTACTTC. Its translation: CASRTSGKGEQYF.

This chain links TRBV6-5 with TRBJ1-1, with D maybe TRBD1 (6 bases). Trimming shortened V by 8 bases and J by 2 bases, and 15 bases separated the two germline ends. This CDR3 contains 14 residues. In germline, CDR1 is MNHEY, CDR2 SVGAGI. CDR3 DNA sequence: TGTGCCAGCGTCTTTTGGGGGACAAACACTGAAGCTTTCTTT. Protein: CASVFWGTNTEAFF.

V is TRBV25-1 and J is TRBJ2-2, with 8 positions matching TRBD1. After removal of 3 bases from V and 6 bases from J, the junction contained 9 bases not matched to a gene. The CDR3 runs 16 residues. Germline loops: CDR1 MGHDK, CDR2 SYGVNS. In DNA form, the CDR3 reads TGTGCCAGCAGTGAGCCTGGACAGGGCGTTCCCGGGGAGCTGTTTTTT. It is translated as CASSEPGQGVPGELFF.

This clone was found once. The rearrangement uses TRBV9 and TRBJ1-1; TRBD1 might be the D (6 bases). With 1 base removed from V and 1 base from J, the gap between germline ends came to 17 bases. Germline V gene lookup returns CDR1 SGDLS and CDR2 YYNGEE. The CDR3 contains 17 residues. As DNA, the CDR3 is TGTGCCAGCAGCGTAAGGGCAGGGGAGGGTTCGAACACTGAAGCTTTCTTT. It encodes CASSVRAGEGSNTEAFF. The variable domain in full, completed from reference TRBV9 and TRBJ1-1, reads DSGVTQTPKHLITATGQRVTLRCSPRSGDLSVYWYQQSLDQGLQFLIQYYNGEERAKGNILERFSAQQFPDLHSELNLSSLELGDSALYFCASSVRAGEGSNTEAFFGQGTRLTVV.

The rearrangement joins TRBV7-6 to TRBJ2-7; 12 nucleotides align to TRBD2. V gave up 6 bases and J gave up 4 bases; unmatched junction bases: 7. Germline V CDR1 and CDR2: SGHVS, FNYEAQ. There are 15 residues in the CDR3. In nucleotides, the CDR3 is TGTGCCAGCAGTCCGGGGACTAGCGGGTCGTACGAGCAGTACTTC. This encodes CASSPGTSGSYEQYF. Full variable domain (rest looked up from reference TRBV7-6 and TRBJ2-7): GAGVSQSPRYKVTKRGQDVALRCDPISGHVSLYWYRQALGQGPEFLTYFNYEAQQDKSGLPNDRFSAERPEGSISTLTIQRTEQRDSAMYRCASSPGTSGSYEQYFGPGTRLTVT.

CDR3 region: CASSQDERGYGYTF. CDR3 coding DNA: TGCGCCAGCAGCCAAGATGAAAGGGGATATGGCTACACCTTC. The V call is TRBV4-1, the J call TRBJ1-2; possible D gene TRBD1, 5 bases. V was trimmed by 0 bases and J by 5 bases, leaving 10 bases between them. The V gene's germline CDR1 is MGHRA and CDR2 YSYEKL. The CDR3 has 14 residues.

CDR3 sequence (DNA): TGTGCCAGCAGCGTAGAGCCTAGCAATCAGCCCCAGCATTTT. It yields the protein CASSVEPSNQPQHF. The chain is built from TRBV9 and TRBJ1-5; D gene uncertain. Trimming removed 0 bases from V and 0 bases from J, with 4 bases in between. Germline loops: CDR1 SGDLS, CDR2 YYNGEE. The CDR3 runs to 14 residues.

The chain recombines TRBV9 with TRBJ2-7; 9 bases map to TRBD2. From germline, CDR1 is SGDLS and CDR2 YYNGEE. This CDR3 comprises 15 residues. V was clipped by 4 bases and J by 3 bases; unmatched bases: 8. CDR3 in DNA: TGTGCCAGCAGCAAGATAGCGGGAGCGGGCTACGAGCAGTACTTC. Translated: CASSKIAGAGYEQYF.

This chain joins TRBV6-6 and TRBJ2-1; D gene unclear. V lost 7 bases to trimming and J lost 15 bases, with 16 bases between them. This CDR3 comprises 11 residues. Germline V gene lookup returns CDR1 MNHNY and CDR2 SVGAGI (reference sequence). CDR3 nucleotides: TGTGCCAGCACCCTGTCCGGTCGCGGGTTCTTC. Residues: CASTLSGRGFF.

The chain combines TRBV4-3 with TRBJ1-4, with a weak D call TRBD1 (6 bases). The CDR3 loop spans 16 amino acids. Germline V gene lookup returns CDR1 LGHNA and CDR2 YSLEER. Trimming shortened V by 0 bases and J by 2 bases, and 10 bases separated the two germline ends. CDR3 nucleotide sequence: TGCGCCAGCAGCCAAGATCCAGGGGCGACTAATGAAAAACTGTTTTTT. Translated, it gives CASSQDPGATNEKLFF.

The rearrangement uses TRBV12-5 and TRBJ2-7; the match to TRBD1 covers 8 bases. With V trimmed by 6 bases and J by 6 bases, 7 bases remained unmatched. Germline CDR1 and CDR2: LGHNT and FRNRAP. The CDR3 consists of 13 residues. This CDR3 is CASGDRASSEQYF. The CDR3 DNA is TGTGCTAGTGGGGACAGGGCAAGTAGCGAGCAGTACTTC.

Only one count was recorded for this clone. The chain has TRBV18 and TRBJ2-7, with 8 nucleotides matching TRBD1. V dropped 3 bases and J dropped 3; count of bases not matched to a gene: 7. CDR3 length: 15 residues. Germline CDR1 and CDR2: KGHSH and LQKENI. CDR3 bases: TGTGCCAGCTCACCCTGGACAGGGAGGAACTACGAGCAGTACTTC. Translating it yields CASSPWTGRNYEQYF.

The chain links TRBV6-4 to TRBJ1-5; unclear D gene. Trimming stripped 6 bases from V and 0 bases from J, with 9 bases between. Germline V lookup: CDR1 MRHNA, CDR2 SNTAGT. The CDR3 loop spans 14 amino acids. The CDR3 protein is CASSREYSNQPQHF. The CDR3 coding sequence is TGTGCCAGCAGCCGAGAGTATAGCAATCAGCCCCAGCATTTT.

The J gene is TRBJ2-1, the V gene TRBV4-3; 9 bases line up with TRBD2. The germline V gene has CDR1 LGHNA and CDR2 YSLEER. V gave up 0 bases and J gave up 13 bases; unmatched junction bases: 10. The CDR3 contains 15 residues. The CDR3 bases are TGCGCCAGCAGCCAAGAAAGGCTAGCGGGGCCAGCCCAGTTCTTC. The encoded protein is CASSQERLAGPAQFF.

CDR3 protein: CASRLTGGKNIQYF. The CDR3 DNA sequence: TGTGCCAGCAGATTGACAGGTGGCAAAAACATTCAGTACTTC. The chain recombines TRBV6-1 with TRBJ2-4; D is perhaps TRBD1 (6 bases). This CDR3 contains 14 residues. CDR1 and CDR2 (germline): MNHNS, SASEGT. V shed 6 bases and J shed 3 bases, with 12 bases lying between them.

The chain links TRBV6-5 to TRBJ2-7; TRBD2 agrees at 7 bases. The germline V gene encodes CDR1 MNHEY and CDR2 SVGAGI. CDR3 length: 13 amino acids. The junction had 5 bases not matched to a gene; V was cut back by 5 bases and J by 4 bases. CDR3 coding DNA: TGTGCCAGCAGTCGGACTAGTTCTTACGAGCAGTACTTC. It encodes CASSRTSSYEQYF.

This clone was observed once. The chain links TRBV7-6 to TRBJ2-1, with D tentatively TRBD2 (6 bases). V gave up 1 base and J gave up 4 bases, with 14 bases separating them. In germline, CDR1 is SGHVS, CDR2 FNYEAQ. The CDR3 loop spans 16 amino acids. In DNA, the CDR3 is TGTGCCAGCAGCTTAGGGGCGGGACGGACATACAATGAGCAGTTCTTC. It yields the protein CASSLGAGRTYNEQFF.

This clone was observed once. This sequence joins TRBV10-3 and TRBJ1-1, with D possibly TRBD1 on 6 matching bases. This CDR3 has 12 amino acids. With 10 bases removed from V and 1 base from J, the gap between germline ends came to 10 bases. Germline CDR1 and CDR2: ENHRY and SYGVKD. This chain's CDR3 is CATGHPNTEAFF. The CDR3 region has the DNA TGTGCCACGGGACACCCGAACACTGAAGCTTTCTTT.

CDR3 DNA: TGTGCCAGCAGTTTACGGGGACAGGGTGGATCTGGGGCCAACGTCCTGACTTTC. Its protein is CASSLRGQGGSGANVLTF. The rearrangement joins TRBV27 to TRBJ2-6; TRBD1 matches at 9 bases. Germline V gives CDR1 MNHEY, CDR2 SMNVEV (reference sequence). Trimming at V came to 2 bases and at J to 1 base, leaving 6 bases not matched to a gene. CDR3 length: 18 residues. The complete variable domain, with remaining parts taken from reference TRBV27 and TRBJ2-6, reads EAQVTQNPRYLITVTGKKLTVTCSQNMNHEYMSWYRQDPGLGLRQIYYSMNVEVTDKGDVPEGYKVSRKEKRNFPLILESPSPNQTSLYFCASSLRGQGGSGANVLTFGAGSRLTVL.

The V gene is TRBV7-7, the J gene TRBJ2-3, with 9 bases matching TRBD1. The CDR3 covers 13 residues. Germline CDR1 reads SSHAT; CDR2 reads FNYEAQ (reference sequence). V shed 4 bases, J shed 9 bases, and the junction held 5 bases outside the gene matches. CDR3 amino acids: CASSSTGGTTQYF. CDR3 nucleotides: TGTGCCAGCAGCTCTACAGGGGGCACCACGCAGTATTTT.

The chain is built from TRBV6-1 and TRBJ1-5, with unresolved D. Germline loops: CDR1 MNHNS, CDR2 SASEGT. This CDR3 has 15 amino acids. V lost 0 bases and J lost 0, with 6 bases in between. CDR3 residues: CASSEARVSNQPQHF. CDR3 in DNA: TGTGCCAGCAGTGAAGCGCGGGTTAGCAATCAGCCCCAGCATTTT.

V is TRBV6-5 and J is TRBJ2-7; D is perhaps TRBD1 (6 bases). Germline V gene data show CDR1 as MNHEY and CDR2 as SVGAGI. CDR3 length: 14 amino acids. With 2 bases removed from V and 0 bases from J, the gap between germline ends came to 8 bases. The DNA of the CDR3 is TGTGCCAGCAGTTACGCCAGGGGCTCCTACGAGCAGTACTTC. Amino acid sequence: CASSYARGSYEQYF.

The rearrangement links TRBV29-1 to TRBJ2-3; 7 nucleotides line up with TRBD1. There are 15 residues in the CDR3. Losses at the gene ends were 2 bases for V and 2 bases for J; bases not matched to a gene: 7. Germline V CDR1 and CDR2: SQVTM, ANQGSEA. The DNA for the CDR3 is TGCAGCGTTGAAAGTAGGGGGCAGGCCACAGATACGCAGTATTTT. Its translation is CSVESRGQATDTQYF.

The chain uses TRBV5-1 and TRBJ1-2; 7 bases fit TRBD1. Per germline, CDR1 SGHRS and CDR2 YFSETQ. The CDR3 is 15 residues long. Unmatched junction bases numbered 6, after V lost 1 base and J lost 3 bases. DNA for the CDR3: TGCGCCAGCAGCTTGTACAGGGGATCGGACTATGGCTACACCTTC. Its translation is CASSLYRGSDYGYTF.

This chain joins TRBV7-9 and TRBJ2-1; possible D gene TRBD2, 6 bases. CDR1 SEHNR and CDR2 FQNEAQ come from the germline V gene (reference sequence). This CDR3 has 15 residues. The V end lost 5 bases, the J end lost 6 bases, and 17 bases lay between the germline ends. In nucleotides, the CDR3 is TGTGCCAGCAGCCGAGCAGTTGGAGGGGTCAATGAGCAGTTCTTC. Protein: CASSRAVGGVNEQFF.

V usage is TRBV4-1 and J usage is TRBJ2-7; TRBD2 agrees at 14 bases. The germline V gene encodes CDR1 MGHRA and CDR2 YSYEKL. V was pared by 0 bases and J by 8 bases, with 3 bases of the junction left unmatched. The CDR3 runs to 15 residues. The CDR3 sequence is CASSQEGLAGAKQYF. The CDR3 DNA reads TGCGCCAGCAGCCAAGAGGGACTAGCGGGAGCGAAGCAGTACTTC.

The chain carries TRBV19 and TRBJ2-2; D is perhaps TRBD2 (7 bases). Trimming took 7 bases from V and 4 from J, leaving 16 bases between them. Germline lookup yields CDR1 LNHDA and CDR2 SQIVND (reference sequence). The CDR3 extends over 15 amino acids. The CDR3 sequence is CASMRGLASTGELFF. The CDR3 nucleotides read TGTGCCAGTATGCGGGGGCTAGCGAGCACCGGGGAGCTGTTTTTT.

The chain uses TRBV11-3 and TRBJ1-1; possibly TRBD1 for D (5 bases). The V gene's germline CDR1 is SGHNT and CDR2 YENEEA. Trimming removed 0 bases from V and 5 bases from J, with 16 bases in between. The CDR3 runs to 16 residues. The CDR3 sequence is CASSLDQRGGRTEAFF. In DNA form, the CDR3 reads TGTGCCAGCAGCTTAGATCAGCGGGGGGGGAGAACTGAAGCTTTCTTT.

The rearrangement uses TRBV19 and TRBJ2-3; 10 bases map to TRBD2. Germline assignment: CDR1 LNHDA and CDR2 SQIVND (reference sequence). V lost 5 bases and J lost 3; bases outside the gene matches: 2. This CDR3 has 14 residues. In DNA form, the CDR3 reads TGTGCCAGTAGTCCTAGCGGGAGAACAGATACGCAGTATTTT. Its protein product is CASSPSGRTDTQYF.